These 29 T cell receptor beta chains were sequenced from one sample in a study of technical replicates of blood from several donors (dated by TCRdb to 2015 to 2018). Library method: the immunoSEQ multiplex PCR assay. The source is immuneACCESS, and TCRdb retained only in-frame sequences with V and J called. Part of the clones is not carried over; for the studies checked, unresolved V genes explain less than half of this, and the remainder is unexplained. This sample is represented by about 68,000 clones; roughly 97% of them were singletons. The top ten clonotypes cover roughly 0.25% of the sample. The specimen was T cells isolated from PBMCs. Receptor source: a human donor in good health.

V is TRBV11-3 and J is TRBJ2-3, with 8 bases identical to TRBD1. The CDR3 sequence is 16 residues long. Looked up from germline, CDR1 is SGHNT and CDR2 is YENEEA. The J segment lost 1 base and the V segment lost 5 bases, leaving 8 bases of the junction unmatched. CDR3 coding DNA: TGTGCCAGCAGCGCATGGACAGGGAAGGGCACAGATACGCAGTATTTT. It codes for CASSAWTGKGTDTQYF.

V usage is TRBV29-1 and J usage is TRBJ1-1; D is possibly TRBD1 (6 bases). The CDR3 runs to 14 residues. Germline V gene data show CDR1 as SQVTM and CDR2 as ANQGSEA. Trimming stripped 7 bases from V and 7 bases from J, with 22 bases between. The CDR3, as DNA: TGCAGCGCCCGTAAGGGGGAGGGTTCCGGTGAAGCTTTCTTT. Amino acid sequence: CSARKGEGSGEAFF.

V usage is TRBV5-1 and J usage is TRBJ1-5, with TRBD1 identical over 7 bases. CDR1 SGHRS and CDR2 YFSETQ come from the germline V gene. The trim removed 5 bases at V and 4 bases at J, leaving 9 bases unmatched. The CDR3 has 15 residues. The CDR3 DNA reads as TGCGCCAGCAGTCTTGAGGGGGCCGTTAATCAGCCCCAGCATTTT. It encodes CASSLEGAVNQPQHF.

CDR3 sequence: CASRTSGSYNEQFF. In DNA, the CDR3 is TGTGCCTCAAGGACTAGCGGGAGCTACAATGAGCAGTTCTTC. The chain carries TRBV30 and TRBJ2-1, with TRBD2 matching 13 bases. V shed 7 bases and J 3 bases; nucleotides not matched to a gene: 3. Germline-derived CDR1 and CDR2 are GTSNPN and SVGIG (reference sequence). The CDR3 spans 14 residues.

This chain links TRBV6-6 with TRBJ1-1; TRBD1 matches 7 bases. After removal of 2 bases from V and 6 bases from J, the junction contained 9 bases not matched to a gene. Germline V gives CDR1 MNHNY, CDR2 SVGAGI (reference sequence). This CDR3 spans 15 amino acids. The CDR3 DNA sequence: TGTGCCAGCAGTTACACGGAGACAGGGATCGCTGAAGCTTTCTTT. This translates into CASSYTETGIAEAFF.

The CDR3 sequence is CASSIQGGYYEQYF. The CDR3 DNA is TGCGCCAGCAGCATACAGGGGGGGTACTACGAGCAGTACTTC. The chain combines TRBV5-1 with TRBJ2-7; possible D gene TRBD1, 8 bases. The V end lost 4 bases, the J end lost 3 bases, and 14 bases lay between the germline ends. This CDR3 is 14 amino acids long. Germline CDR1 and CDR2: SGHRS and YFSETQ.

DNA of the CDR3: TGTGCCAGCAGTTACACCGGACAGGGCTACGAGCAGTACTTC. It encodes CASSYTGQGYEQYF. The V gene is TRBV6-5, the J gene TRBJ2-7; 8 positions match TRBD1. The trim removed 2 bases at V and 3 bases at J, leaving 3 bases unmatched. Germline values: CDR1 MNHEY, CDR2 SVGAGI. The CDR3 extends over 14 amino acids.

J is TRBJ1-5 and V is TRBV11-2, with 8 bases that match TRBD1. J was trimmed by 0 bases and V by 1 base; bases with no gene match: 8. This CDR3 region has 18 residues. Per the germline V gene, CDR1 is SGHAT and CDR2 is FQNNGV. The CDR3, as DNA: TGTGCCAGCAGCTTAGCCCGGACAGGGATTGTTAGCAATCAGCCCCAGCATTTT. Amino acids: CASSLARTGIVSNQPQHF.

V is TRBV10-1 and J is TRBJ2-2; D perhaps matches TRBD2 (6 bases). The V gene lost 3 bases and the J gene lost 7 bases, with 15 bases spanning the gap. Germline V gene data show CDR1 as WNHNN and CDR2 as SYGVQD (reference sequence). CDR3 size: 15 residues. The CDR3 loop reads CASSDSGSGFGELFF. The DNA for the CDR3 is TGCGCCAGCAGTGATTCCGGGAGCGGATTCGGGGAGCTGTTTTTT.

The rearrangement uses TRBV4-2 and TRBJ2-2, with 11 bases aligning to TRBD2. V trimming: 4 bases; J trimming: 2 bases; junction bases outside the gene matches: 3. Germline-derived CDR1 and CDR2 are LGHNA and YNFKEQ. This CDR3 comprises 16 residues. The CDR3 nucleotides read TGTGCCAGCAGCCCCCGACTAGCGGGAAACACCGGGGAGCTGTTTTTT. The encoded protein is CASSPRLAGNTGELFF.

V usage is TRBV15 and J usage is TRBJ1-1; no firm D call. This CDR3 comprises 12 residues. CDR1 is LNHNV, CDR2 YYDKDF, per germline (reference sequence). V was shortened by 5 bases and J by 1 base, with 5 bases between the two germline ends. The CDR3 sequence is CATSEENTEAFF. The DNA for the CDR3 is TGTGCCACCAGCGAGGAGAACACTGAAGCTTTCTTT.

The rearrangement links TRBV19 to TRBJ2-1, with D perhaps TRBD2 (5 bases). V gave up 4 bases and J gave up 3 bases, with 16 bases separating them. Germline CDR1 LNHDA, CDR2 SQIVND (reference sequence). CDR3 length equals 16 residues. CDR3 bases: TGTGCCAGTAGTACTCTATGGACTGAGAACTACAATGAGCAGTTCTTC. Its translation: CASSTLWTENYNEQFF.

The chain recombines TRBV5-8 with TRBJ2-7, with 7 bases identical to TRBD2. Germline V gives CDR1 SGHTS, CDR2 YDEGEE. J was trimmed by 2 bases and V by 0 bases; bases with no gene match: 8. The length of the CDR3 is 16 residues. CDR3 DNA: TGTGCCAGCAGCTTGGATGGGACTAAGGCAACCTACGAGCAGTACTTC. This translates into CASSLDGTKATYEQYF. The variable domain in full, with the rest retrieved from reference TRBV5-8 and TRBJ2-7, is EAGVTQSPTHLIKTRGQQATLRCSPISGHTSVYWYQQALGLGLQFLLWYDEGEERNRGNFPPRFSGRQFPNYSSELNVNALELEDSALYLCASSLDGTKATYEQYFGPGTRLTVT.

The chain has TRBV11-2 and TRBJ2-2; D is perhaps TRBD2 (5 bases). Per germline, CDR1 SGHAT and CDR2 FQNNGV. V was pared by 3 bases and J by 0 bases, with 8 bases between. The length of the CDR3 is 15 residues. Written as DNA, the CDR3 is TGTGCCAGCAGCTTCTCCGGGACGAACACCGGGGAGCTGTTTTTT. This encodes CASSFSGTNTGELFF.

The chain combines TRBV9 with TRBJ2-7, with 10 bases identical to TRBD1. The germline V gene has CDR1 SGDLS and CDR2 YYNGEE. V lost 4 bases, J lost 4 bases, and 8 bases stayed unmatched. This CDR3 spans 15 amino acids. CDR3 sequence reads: CASSSGTGDWYEQYF. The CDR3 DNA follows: TGTGCCAGCAGCTCCGGGACAGGGGATTGGTACGAGCAGTACTTC.

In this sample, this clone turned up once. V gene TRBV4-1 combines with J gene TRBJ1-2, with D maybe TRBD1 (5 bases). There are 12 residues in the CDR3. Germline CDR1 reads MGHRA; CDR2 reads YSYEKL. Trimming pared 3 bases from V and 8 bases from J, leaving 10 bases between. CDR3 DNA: TGCGCCAGCAGCCAGGGGGGGAGCGGCTACACCTTC. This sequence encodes CASSQGGSGYTF.

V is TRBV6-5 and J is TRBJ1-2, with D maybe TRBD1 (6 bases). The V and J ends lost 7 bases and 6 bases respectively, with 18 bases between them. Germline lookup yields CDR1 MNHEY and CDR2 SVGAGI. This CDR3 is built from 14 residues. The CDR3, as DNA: TGTGCCAGCACTATAAGGGGGGGCTGGGATGGCTACACCTTC. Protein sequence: CASTIRGGWDGYTF.

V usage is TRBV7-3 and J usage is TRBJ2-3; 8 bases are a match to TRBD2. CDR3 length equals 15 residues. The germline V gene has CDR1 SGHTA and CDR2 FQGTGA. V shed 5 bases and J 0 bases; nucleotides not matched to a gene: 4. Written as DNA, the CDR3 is TGTGCCAGCAGCCCAATAGCGGGAAGCACAGATACGCAGTATTTT. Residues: CASSPIAGSTDTQYF.

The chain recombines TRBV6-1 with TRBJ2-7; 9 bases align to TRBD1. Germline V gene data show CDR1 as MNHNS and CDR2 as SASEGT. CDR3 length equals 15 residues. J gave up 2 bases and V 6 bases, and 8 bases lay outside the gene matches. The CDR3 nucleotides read TGTGCCAGCAGCCCCATGTGGACAGGGGCCTACGAGCAGTACTTC. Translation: CASSPMWTGAYEQYF.

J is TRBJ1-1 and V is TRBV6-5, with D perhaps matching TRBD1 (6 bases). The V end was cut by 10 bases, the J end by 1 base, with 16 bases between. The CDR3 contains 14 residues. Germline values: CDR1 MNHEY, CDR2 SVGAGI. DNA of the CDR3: TGTGCCACCCATCAGGACAGACCGAACACTGAAGCTTTCTTT. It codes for CATHQDRPNTEAFF.

The DNA for the CDR3 is TGTGCCAGCAGCCAGACAGGGGGCGCGGGCTATGGCTACACCTTC. This codes for CASSQTGGAGYGYTF. The chain carries TRBV9 and TRBJ1-2; TRBD1 agrees at 10 bases. The V gene end was trimmed by 4 bases and the J gene end by 4 bases; junction bases not matched to a gene: 7. Looked up from germline, CDR1 is SGDLS and CDR2 is YYNGEE. The CDR3 spans 15 residues.

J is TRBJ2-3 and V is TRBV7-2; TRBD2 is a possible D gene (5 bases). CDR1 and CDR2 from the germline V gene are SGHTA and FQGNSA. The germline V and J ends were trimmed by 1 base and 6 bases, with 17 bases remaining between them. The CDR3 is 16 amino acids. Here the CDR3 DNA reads TGTGCCAGCAGCTTAGGGCTAGCCCCCACTCTGGATACGCAGTATTTT. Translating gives CASSLGLAPTLDTQYF.

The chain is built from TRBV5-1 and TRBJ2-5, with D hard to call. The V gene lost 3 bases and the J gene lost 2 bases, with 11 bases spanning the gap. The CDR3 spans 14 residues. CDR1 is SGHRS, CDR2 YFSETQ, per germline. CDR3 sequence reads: CASSSTALQETQYF. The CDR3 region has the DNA TGCGCCAGCAGCTCAACAGCTTTACAAGAGACCCAGTACTTC. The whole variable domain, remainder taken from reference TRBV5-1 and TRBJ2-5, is KAGVTQTPRYLIKTRGQQVTLSCSPISGHRSVSWYQQTPGQGLQFLFEYFSETQRNKGNFPGRFSGRQFSNSRSEMNVSTLELGDSALYLCASSSTALQETQYFGPGTRLLVL.

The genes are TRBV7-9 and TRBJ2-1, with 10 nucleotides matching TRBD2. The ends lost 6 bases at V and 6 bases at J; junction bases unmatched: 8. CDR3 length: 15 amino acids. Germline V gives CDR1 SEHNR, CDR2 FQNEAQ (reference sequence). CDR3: CASRKAGGLGNEQFF. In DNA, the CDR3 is TGTGCCAGCAGGAAAGCGGGAGGGCTCGGCAATGAGCAGTTCTTC.

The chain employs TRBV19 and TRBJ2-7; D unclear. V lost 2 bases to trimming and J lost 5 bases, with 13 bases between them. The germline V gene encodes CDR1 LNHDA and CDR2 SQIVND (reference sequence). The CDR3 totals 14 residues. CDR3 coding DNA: TGTGCCAGTAGTATAAGCTACCGCACCCACGAGCAGTACTTC. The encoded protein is CASSISYRTHEQYF. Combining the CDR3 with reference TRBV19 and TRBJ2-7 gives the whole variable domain DGGITQSPKYLFRKEGQNVTLSCEQNLNHDAMYWYRQDPGQGLRLIYYSQIVNDFQKGDIAEGYSVSREKKESFPLTVTSAQKNPTAFYLCASSISYRTHEQYFGPGTRLTVT.

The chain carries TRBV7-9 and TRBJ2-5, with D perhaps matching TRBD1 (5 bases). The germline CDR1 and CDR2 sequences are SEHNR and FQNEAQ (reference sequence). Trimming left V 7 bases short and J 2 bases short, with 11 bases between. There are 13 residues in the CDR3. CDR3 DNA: TGTGCCAGCAAGAATAGACAGCAAGAGACCCAGTACTTC. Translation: CASKNRQQETQYF.

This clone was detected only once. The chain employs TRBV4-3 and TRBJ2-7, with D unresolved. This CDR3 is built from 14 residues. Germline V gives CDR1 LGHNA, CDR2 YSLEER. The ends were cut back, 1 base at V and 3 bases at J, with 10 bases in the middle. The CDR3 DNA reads TGCGCCAGCAGCCAAGGGCACAGCCGCTACGAGCAGTACTTC. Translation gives CASSQGHSRYEQYF.

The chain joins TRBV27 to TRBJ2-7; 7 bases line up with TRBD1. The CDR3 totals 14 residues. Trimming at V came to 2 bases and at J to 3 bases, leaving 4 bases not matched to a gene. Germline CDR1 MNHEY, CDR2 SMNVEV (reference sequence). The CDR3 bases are TGTGCCAGCAGTTTAAGGGGACAGATCTACGAGCAGTACTTC. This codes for CASSLRGQIYEQYF.

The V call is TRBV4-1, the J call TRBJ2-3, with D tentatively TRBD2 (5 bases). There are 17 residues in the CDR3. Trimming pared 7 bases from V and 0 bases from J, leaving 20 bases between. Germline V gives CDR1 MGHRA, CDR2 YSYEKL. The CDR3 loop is CASTPGGRGASTDTQYF. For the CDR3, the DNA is TGCGCCAGCACGCCTGGCGGACGGGGAGCTAGCACAGATACGCAGTATTTT.